This T cell receptor beta chain is from a study of blood T cell repertoires in COVID-19. V lost 4 bases, J lost 0 bases, and 9 bases stayed unmatched. Germline-derived CDR1 and CDR2 are SGHNT and YYREEE (reference sequence). CDR3 length: 16 amino acids. Measured with immunoSEQ multiplex PCR; TCRdb has only the in-frame clones, and not every one. The repertoire has about 150,000 clones, 85% to 90% of them found once; the top ten carry 6.5% to 8.5%. The chain joins TRBV5-4 to TRBJ1-1; 7 bases agree with TRBD1. The sequencing input was PBMCs or T cells enriched from blood (not recorded which). This sequence was found in a woman aged 50 to 60 who had recovered from COVID-19. CDR3 in DNA: TGTGCCAGCAGCCGTCGACAGGGAGGTATGAACACTGAAGCTTTCTTT. Protein product: CASSRRQGGMNTEAFF.